This T cell receptor (beta chain) stems from a study of OX40 agonist ivuxolimab in advanced cancers. The overall study: Patients received intravenous ivuxolimab every 2 weeks at 0.01 to 10 mg/kg. Study-level points and caveats: Not determined was the antigen specificity of the expanded peripheral T cells.

Deletions cut 6 bases from V and 0 bases from J, with 12 bases between. The germline V gene encodes CDR1 SNHLY and CDR2 FYNNEI. This CDR3 is built from 15 residues. Regarding this clone: Its antigen is undetermined.

The table came from immunoSEQ multiplex PCR; TCRdb's copy has only in-frame clones and leaves some out. This sample has under 60,000 clones, with around 89% found just once. This TCR derives from an adult with an advanced solid tumor such as melanoma, head and neck, liver or kidney cancer. This sequence joins TRBV2 and TRBJ1-5; a weak D match, TRBD1 (5 bases). The input for sequencing was CD4+ or CD8+ T cells sorted from blood, taken in a trial of the OX40 agonist ivuxolimab. In DNA, the CDR3 is TGTGCCAGCAGAGGTCCAGGGATTAGCAATCAGCCCCAGCATTTT. This encodes CASRGPGISNQPQHF.